Following are 17 T cell receptor beta chains from one sample sequenced in a study of blood T cell repertoires in COVID-19. Sequencing was performed with immunoSEQ multiplex PCR; in TCRdb, only in-frame clones are kept and a portion is missing. The profile shows around 250,000 clones, approximately 90% of them singletons. Sequencing used PBMCs or T cells enriched from blood (not recorded which). Every receptor here comes from a man aged 35 to 55 who had been exposed to COVID-19.

This chain's CDR3 is CASSFAGGSGNTIYF. CDR3 nucleotides: TGTGCCAGCAGTTTCGCGGGGGGTAGCGGAAACACCATATATTTT. The J gene is TRBJ1-3, the V gene TRBV27; possibly TRBD1 for D (5 bases). With 3 bases removed from V and 4 bases from J, the gap between germline ends came to 13 bases. CDR1 and CDR2 from the germline V gene are MNHEY and SMNVEV (reference sequence). CDR3 length: 15 residues.

This chain joins TRBV2 and TRBJ2-5; TRBD2 matches 14 bases. CDR3 length equals 14 residues. Germline assignment: CDR1 SNHLY and CDR2 FYNNEI. Losses at the gene ends were 11 bases for V and 9 bases for J; bases not matched to a gene: 11. This CDR3 is CAGGTSGRPTAQYF. DNA of the CDR3: TGTGCCGGAGGGACTAGCGGGAGACCAACGGCCCAGTACTTC.

The chain links TRBV6-5 to TRBJ2-7; TRBD2 matches 11 bases. The CDR3 sequence is 14 residues long. With V trimmed by 6 bases and J by 2 bases, 3 bases remained unmatched. Germline V gene lookup returns CDR1 MNHEY and CDR2 SVGAGI. The CDR3 bases are TGTGCCAGCAGACCGGGACTAGCGGCCTACGAGCAGTACTTC. It is translated as CASRPGLAAYEQYF.

This clone was found once. The V and J genes are TRBV30 and TRBJ2-5; D is undetermined. The V end was cut by 2 bases, the J end by 5 bases, with 9 bases between. The germline V gene has CDR1 GTSNPN and CDR2 SVGIG (reference sequence). This CDR3 has 12 residues. CDR3 coding DNA: TGTGCCTGGAGTCTAGGAACGGAGACCCAGTACTTC. Amino acid sequence: CAWSLGTETQYF.

J is TRBJ2-7 and V is TRBV7-9; 10 bases align to TRBD1. Per germline, CDR1 SEHNR and CDR2 FQNEAQ (reference sequence). V lost 5 bases and J lost 2; bases outside the gene matches: 9. This CDR3 spans 16 amino acids. The chain's CDR3 is CASSPSTTGGPYEQYF. CDR3 DNA sequence: TGTGCCAGCAGCCCCTCAACGACAGGGGGCCCCTACGAGCAGTACTTC.

This chain joins TRBV27 and TRBJ2-1, with D possibly being TRBD2 (5 bases). The CDR3 is 15 residues long. Trimming removed 2 bases at V and 2 bases at J, with 10 bases between. Looked up from germline, CDR1 is MNHEY and CDR2 is SMNVEV (reference sequence). This CDR3 reads CASSLGGPAYNEQFF. In DNA form, the CDR3 reads TGTGCCAGCAGTTTAGGAGGACCGGCCTACAATGAGCAGTTCTTC.

The V gene is TRBV13, the J gene TRBJ1-3; no definite D call. V gave up 2 bases and J gave up 0 bases, with 11 bases separating them. The CDR3 covers 16 residues. From germline, CDR1 is PRHDT and CDR2 FYEKMQ (reference sequence). The CDR3 bases are TGTGCCAGCAGCTTAAGCGGGGATATCTCTGGAAACACCATATATTTT. Its translation: CASSLSGDISGNTIYF.

This clone was detected once. The chain links TRBV11-2 to TRBJ2-1, with TRBD2 matching over 10 bases. Germline assignment: CDR1 SGHAT and CDR2 FQNNGV. This CDR3 spans 13 amino acids. The ends lost 5 bases at V and 9 bases at J; junction bases unmatched: 4. In nucleotides, the CDR3 is TGTGCCAGCAGCAAAGGACTAGCGGTTGAGCAGTTCTTC. This translates into CASSKGLAVEQFF.

The chain recombines TRBV19 with TRBJ1-2; 8 nucleotides align to TRBD1. The length of the CDR3 is 14 residues. J gave up 5 bases and V 4 bases, and 6 bases lay outside the gene matches. Germline CDR1 LNHDA, CDR2 SQIVND (reference sequence). The chain's CDR3 is CASSKGQERYGYTF. CDR3 coding DNA: TGTGCCAGTAGTAAGGGACAGGAGCGGTATGGCTACACCTTC.

The chain joins TRBV14 to TRBJ2-1; unclear D gene. This CDR3 has 14 amino acids. Trimming pared 0 bases from V and 4 bases from J, leaving 7 bases between. Germline CDR1 SGHDN, CDR2 FVKESK. CDR3 bases: TGTGCCAGCAGCCAAGATTTAGTTTACAATGAGCAGTTCTTC. It yields the protein CASSQDLVYNEQFF.

This clone appeared once. The rearrangement uses TRBV5-6 and TRBJ1-2; the D is unclear. Trimming stripped 0 bases from V and 8 bases from J, with 11 bases between. The CDR3 runs to 13 residues. Germline V gene data show CDR1 as SGHDT and CDR2 as YYEEEE. The CDR3 here is CASSLVGVQGYTF. CDR3 sequence (DNA): TGTGCCAGCAGCTTGGTCGGGGTGCAGGGCTACACCTTC.

The chain recombines TRBV29-1 with TRBJ2-3; the D gene is possibly TRBD2 (6 bases). The CDR3 runs to 14 residues. V lost 7 bases and J 0 bases, leaving 14 bases between the germline ends. Germline V gives CDR1 SQVTM, CDR2 ANQGSEA. Here the CDR3 DNA reads TGCAGCGCGCTAGCGATTTCTAGCACAGATACGCAGTATTTT. Its protein product is CSALAISSTDTQYF.

The rearrangement joins TRBV5-1 to TRBJ2-1; 9 bases match TRBD2. The CDR3 runs to 14 residues. The trim removed 6 bases at V and 5 bases at J, leaving 6 bases unmatched. The germline V gene encodes CDR1 SGHRS and CDR2 YFSETQ. The CDR3 loop reads CASTAGGPHNEQFF. The CDR3 bases are TGCGCCAGCACCGCGGGAGGGCCGCACAATGAGCAGTTCTTC.

The chain carries TRBV6-5 and TRBJ1-6; 9 bases are a match to TRBD1. The V and J ends lost 6 bases and 7 bases, in that order; junction bases with no gene match: 4. This CDR3 region has 14 residues. Germline V gene lookup returns CDR1 MNHEY and CDR2 SVGAGI. The chain's CDR3 is CASRSGTGNSPLHF. The CDR3 nucleotides read TGTGCCAGCAGGTCCGGGACAGGGAATTCACCCCTCCACTTT.

The CDR3 nucleotides read TGTGCCAGCACCAAGACTAGCGGGAGGGTTTCCACCGGGGAGCTGTTTTTT. Its protein product is CASTKTSGRVSTGELFF. The chain recombines TRBV28 with TRBJ2-2; TRBD2 agrees at 14 bases. This CDR3 has 17 residues. V was pared by 7 bases and J by 4 bases, with 8 bases of the junction left unmatched. Germline CDR1 and CDR2: MDHEN and SYDVKM.

This clone was observed a handful of times. J is TRBJ2-3 and V is TRBV7-3; D is ambiguous. In germline, CDR1 is SGHTA, CDR2 FQGTGA. The ends were cut back, 2 bases at V and 1 base at J, with 7 bases in the middle. This CDR3 comprises 14 residues. Here the CDR3 DNA reads TGTGCCAGCAGCTTATTATCGGGCACAGATACGCAGTATTTT. It codes for CASSLLSGTDTQYF.

This chain joins TRBV18 and TRBJ1-5, with a weak D call TRBD1 (6 bases). This CDR3 comprises 17 residues. CDR1 and CDR2 (germline): KGHSH, LQKENI. V was shortened by 3 bases and J by 2 bases, with 17 bases between the two germline ends. CDR3 protein: CASSPQQGLGGNQPQHF. The CDR3 DNA reads TGTGCCAGCTCACCCCAGCAGGGGCTGGGGGGCAATCAGCCCCAGCATTTT.